The present entry profiles one T cell receptor (beta chain) with its context. Profiled with immunoSEQ multiplex PCR; TCRdb holds only in-frame clones, not every one. The sample lists some 250,000 clones; 80% to 90% were seen once. The data are from a study of blood T cell repertoires in COVID-19. Background on the study: Material from acute and convalescent COVID-19 was sourced from the United States, Italy and Spain. Sample material is recorded as cDNA or gDNA derived from T cells, B-cell-depleted T cells, or PBMCs.

Adults between roughly 18 and 89 years of age took part from 24 US areas. Cohorts were determined from participant-reported clinical history. There are 16 residues in the CDR3. Germline V gives CDR1 MNHNY, CDR2 SVGAGI (reference sequence). J gave up 9 bases and V 7 bases, and 17 bases lay outside the gene matches. This chain links TRBV6-6 with TRBJ2-1; 8 bases match TRBD2. Source material: PBMCs or T cells enriched from blood (not recorded which). The source is a man in his forties who had recovered from COVID-19. DNA for the CDR3: TGTGCCAGCACCGACTTTCGAGCGGGAGATCCCACTGAGCAGTTCTTC. Translation: CASTDFRAGDPTEQFF.